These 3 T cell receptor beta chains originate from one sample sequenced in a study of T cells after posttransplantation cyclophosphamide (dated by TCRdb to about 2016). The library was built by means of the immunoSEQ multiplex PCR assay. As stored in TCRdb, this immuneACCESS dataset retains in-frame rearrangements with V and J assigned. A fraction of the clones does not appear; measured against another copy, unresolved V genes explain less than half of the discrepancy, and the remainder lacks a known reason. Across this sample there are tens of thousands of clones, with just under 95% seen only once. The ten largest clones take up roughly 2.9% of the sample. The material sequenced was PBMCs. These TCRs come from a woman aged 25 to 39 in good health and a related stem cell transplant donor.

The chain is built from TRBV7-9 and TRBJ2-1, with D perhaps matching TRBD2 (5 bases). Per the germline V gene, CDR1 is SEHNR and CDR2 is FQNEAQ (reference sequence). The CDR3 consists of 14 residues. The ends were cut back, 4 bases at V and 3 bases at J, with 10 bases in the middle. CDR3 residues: CASSYGLNYNEQFF. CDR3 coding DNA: TGTGCCAGCAGCTACGGACTCAACTACAATGAGCAGTTCTTC.

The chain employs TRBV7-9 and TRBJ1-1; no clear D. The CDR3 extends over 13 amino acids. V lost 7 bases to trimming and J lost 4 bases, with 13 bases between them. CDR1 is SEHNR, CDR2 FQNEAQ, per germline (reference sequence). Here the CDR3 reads CASTLEEGTEAFF. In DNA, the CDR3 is TGTGCCAGCACTTTGGAAGAGGGCACTGAAGCTTTCTTT.

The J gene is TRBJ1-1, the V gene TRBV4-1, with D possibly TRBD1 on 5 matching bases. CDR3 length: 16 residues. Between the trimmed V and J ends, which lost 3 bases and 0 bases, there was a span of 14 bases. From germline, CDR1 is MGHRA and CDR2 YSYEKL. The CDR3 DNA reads TGCGCCAGCAGCCAGACCCCAGGGCCCATGAACACTGAAGCTTTCTTT. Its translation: CASSQTPGPMNTEAFF.